This T cell receptor (beta chain) was captured by sequencing in a study of blood T cell repertoires in COVID-19. Looking at the study overall: The study drew acute and convalescent COVID-19 samples from the United States, Italy and Spain. PBMCs, B-cell-depleted T cells, or T cells were the source of the cDNA or gDNA that made up the material.

In the original processing: Estimates of nucleated cell counts were drawn from the amplification of reference gene primers. Assay: immunoSEQ multiplex PCR; the TCRdb copy retains only in-frame clones and omits some. V, J and clone size reflect that table, while D and trimming were determined from the DNA. This sample carries tens of thousands of clones, about 91% of them seen once, and the ten largest clones take less than 7.5%. This clone was detected once. CDR1 SEHNR and CDR2 FQNEAQ come from the germline V gene (reference sequence). The CDR3 is 12 amino acids. V lost 11 bases to trimming and J lost 3 bases; unmatched junction nucleotides: 5.

The sample consisted of peripheral blood. This receptor was identified in a man aged 50 to 60 with active COVID-19. V and J are TRBV7-9 and TRBJ2-7; TRBD1 agrees at 9 bases. The CDR3 spells CAGSGQGYEQYF. In DNA, the CDR3 is TGTGCCGGGTCGGGACAGGGCTACGAGCAGTACTTC.